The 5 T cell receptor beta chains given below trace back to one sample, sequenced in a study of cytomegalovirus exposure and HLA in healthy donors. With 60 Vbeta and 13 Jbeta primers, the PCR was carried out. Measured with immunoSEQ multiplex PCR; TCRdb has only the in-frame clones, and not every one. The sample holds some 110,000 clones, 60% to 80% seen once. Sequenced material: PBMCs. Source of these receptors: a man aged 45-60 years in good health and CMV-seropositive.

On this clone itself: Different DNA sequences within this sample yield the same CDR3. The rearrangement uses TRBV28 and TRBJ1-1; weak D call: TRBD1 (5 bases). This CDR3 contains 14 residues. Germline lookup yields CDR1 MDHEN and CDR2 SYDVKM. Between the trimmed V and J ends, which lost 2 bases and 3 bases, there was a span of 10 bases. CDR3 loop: CASSLPDTYTEAFF. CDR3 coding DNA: TGTGCCAGCAGTTTACCGGACACCTACACTGAAGCTTTCTTT.

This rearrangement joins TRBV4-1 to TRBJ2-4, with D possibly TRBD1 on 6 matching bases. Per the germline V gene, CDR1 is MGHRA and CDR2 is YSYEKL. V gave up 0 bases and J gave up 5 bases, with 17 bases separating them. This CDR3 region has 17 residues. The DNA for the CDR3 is TGCGCCAGCAGCCAAGACAGGGGTCGGAACGCCGAAAACATTCAGTACTTC. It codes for CASSQDRGRNAENIQYF.

Here the CDR3 reads CASSQDLEQPQHF. DNA for the CDR3: TGTGCCAGCAGCCAAGATCTGGAGCAGCCCCAGCATTTT. V and J are TRBV14 and TRBJ1-5, with D uncertain. Trimming removed 0 bases at V and 7 bases at J, with 7 bases between. CDR1 is SGHDN, CDR2 FVKESK, per germline. CDR3 size: 13 residues.

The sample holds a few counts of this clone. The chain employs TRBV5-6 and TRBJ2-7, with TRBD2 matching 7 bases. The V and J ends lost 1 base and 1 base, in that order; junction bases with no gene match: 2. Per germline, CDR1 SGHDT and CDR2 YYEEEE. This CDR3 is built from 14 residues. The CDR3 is CASSLKRESYEQYF. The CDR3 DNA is TGTGCCAGCAGCTTGAAGCGGGAATCCTACGAGCAGTACTTC.

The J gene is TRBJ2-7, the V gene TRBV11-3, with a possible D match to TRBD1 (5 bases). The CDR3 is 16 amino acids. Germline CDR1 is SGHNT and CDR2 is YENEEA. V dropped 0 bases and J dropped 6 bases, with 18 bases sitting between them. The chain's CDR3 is CASSLDLQPGGAEQYF. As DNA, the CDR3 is TGTGCCAGCAGCTTAGACCTACAGCCGGGTGGGGCCGAGCAGTACTTC.